This T cell receptor beta chain was sequenced for a study of cytomegalovirus exposure and HLA in healthy donors. Study-level findings and limits: By HLA locus, TCR association rates varied in a later analysis, with DRB1 showing the most and HLA-C the fewest. TCR beta chains numbering under 200 were designated cytomegalovirus-associated.

13 Jbeta primers and 60 Vbeta primers were used for the PCR. The data were produced by immunoSEQ multiplex PCR, yet TCRdb's version contains in-frame clones alone and is incomplete. The repertoire holds more than 90,000 clones, with about 80% as singletons. The CDR3 sequence is 12 residues long. The V gene's germline CDR1 is SGHRS and CDR2 YFSETQ. J gave up 7 bases and V 4 bases, and 4 bases lay outside the gene matches. For this clone: Its antigen is undetermined.

V and J are TRBV5-1 and TRBJ1-2; 7 positions agree with TRBD1. Sequencing was carried out using PBMCs. The sequence came from a man in his forties in good health and CMV-seronegative. The CDR3 DNA reads TGCGCCAGCAGCCCACGACAGGGTGGCTACACCTTC. This gives the protein CASSPRQGGYTF.